The 30 T cell receptor beta chains given below trace back to one sample, sequenced in a study of response to subunit inactivated influenza vaccine. TCRdb recomputed calls from the RT-PCR reads with MiXCR, one row per CDR3 protein. The profile shows about 500,000 distinct CDR3 sequences, 15% to 20% of them singletons. This specimen was CD4+ T cells sorted from PBMCs, taken roughly 24 months after vaccination. The receptors come from a man aged 50-75 years who received an inactivated influenza vaccine.

The genes are TRBV4-3 and TRBJ2-3; 9 bases map to TRBD2. The CDR3 sequence is 19 residues long. Germline V gives CDR1 LGHNA, CDR2 YSLEER. J lost 6 bases, V lost 0 bases, and 16 bases had no gene match. The CDR3 loop is CASSQEFAGFSGSGDTQYF. The CDR3 DNA is TGCGCCAGCAGCCAAGAATTCGCAGGGTTTAGCGGGAGCGGGGATACGCAGTATTTT.

CDR3 sequence: CASSLDTGAKNIQYF. The CDR3 DNA reads as TGTGCCAGCAGCTTAGATACGGGAGCCAAAAACATTCAGTACTTC. The chain employs TRBV7-9 and TRBJ2-4; the D is unclear. The CDR3 length is 15 residues. Per germline, CDR1 SEHNR and CDR2 FQNEAQ (reference sequence). V lost 1 base and J 0 bases, leaving 7 bases between the germline ends.

J is TRBJ2-1 and V is TRBV7-9; 9 bases map to TRBD2. The CDR3 is 15 residues long. J was trimmed by 16 bases and V by 6 bases; bases with no gene match: 19. Germline V gene lookup returns CDR1 SEHNR and CDR2 FQNEAQ (reference sequence). The CDR3 loop reads CASSAGTSSLLKGFF. CDR3 DNA: TGTGCCAGCAGTGCCGGGACTAGCTCCCTACTTAAAGGATTCTTC.

This clonotype was counted a few times. The rearrangement uses TRBV10-3 and TRBJ2-1; D might be TRBD2 (6 bases). This CDR3 region has 16 residues. CDR1 ENHRY and CDR2 SYGVKD come from the germline V gene. Trimming cost V 0 bases and J 12 bases, with 21 bases left between them. The CDR3 is CAISESPSGGTAGQFF. The CDR3 coding sequence is TGTGCCATCAGTGAGTCCCCATCTGGCGGGACGGCTGGGCAGTTCTTC.

This sequence joins TRBV25-1 and TRBJ2-3; TRBD2 aligns across 9 bases. This CDR3 has 17 residues. The germline V gene encodes CDR1 MGHDK and CDR2 SYGVNS. J lost 1 base, V lost 2 bases, and 7 bases had no gene match. Here the CDR3 reads CASSEGTSGYRTDTQYF. In nucleotides, the CDR3 is TGTGCCAGCAGTGAAGGAACTAGCGGGTACCGCACAGATACGCAGTATTTT.

This clonotype was seen a few times. The chain has TRBV24-1 and TRBJ2-1, with 11 nucleotides matching TRBD2. Losses at the gene ends were 4 bases for V and 7 bases for J; bases not matched to a gene: 2. Looked up from germline, CDR1 is KGHDR and CDR2 is SFDVKD. CDR3 length: 14 residues. The CDR3 DNA sequence: TGTGCCACCAGTGACCGGACTAGCGGGAATGAGCAGTTCTTC. Translated: CATSDRTSGNEQFF.

The genes are TRBV18 and TRBJ1-4; possibly TRBD1 for D (5 bases). This CDR3 has 17 residues. The germline V gene has CDR1 KGHSH and CDR2 LQKENI. Between the trimmed V and J ends, which lost 1 base and 5 bases, there was a span of 17 bases. The CDR3 is CASSPRTTASKNEKLFF. The CDR3 DNA is TGTGCCAGCTCACCACGAACGACAGCCAGTAAAAATGAAAAACTGTTTTTT.

This clonotype has more than one count but fewer than ten. The chain carries TRBV5-1 and TRBJ1-4; D may be TRBD1 (5 bases). The CDR3 has 15 residues. Germline loops: CDR1 SGHRS, CDR2 YFSETQ. Trimming stripped 3 bases from V and 8 bases from J, with 17 bases between. CDR3 amino acids: CASSSLGGSGEKLFF. In DNA form, the CDR3 reads TGCGCCAGCAGCTCCCTGGGGGGATCGGGAGAAAAACTGTTTTTT.

The chain is built from TRBV10-3 and TRBJ1-1; possible D gene TRBD1, 5 bases. Germline CDR1 and CDR2: ENHRY and SYGVKD. This CDR3 has 13 amino acids. V was clipped by 4 bases and J by 1 base, with 7 bases between them. This CDR3 is CAISGQTNTEAFF. The CDR3, as DNA: TGTGCCATCAGTGGACAGACGAACACTGAAGCTTTCTTT.

This chain joins TRBV7-9 and TRBJ2-3; the D gene is possibly TRBD2 (7 bases). CDR1 and CDR2 (germline): SEHNR, FQNEAQ (reference sequence). The CDR3 consists of 17 residues. Trimming stripped 0 bases from V and 0 bases from J, with 13 bases between. The CDR3 is CASSLAGRGPSTDTQYF. The CDR3 DNA reads TGTGCCAGCAGCTTAGCGGGGCGGGGGCCAAGCACAGATACGCAGTATTTT. Based on the CDR3 plus reference TRBV7-9 and TRBJ2-3, the full variable domain is DTGVSQNPRHKITKRGQNVTFRCDPISEHNRLYWYRQTLGQGPEFLTYFQNEAQLEKSRLLSDRFSAERPKGSFSTLEIQRTEQGDSAMYLCASSLAGRGPSTDTQYFGPGTRLTVL.

This chain uses TRBV7-9 with TRBJ2-1; 11 bases line up with TRBD2. The CDR3 loop spans 17 amino acids. From germline, CDR1 is SEHNR and CDR2 FQNEAQ (reference sequence). V lost 5 bases to trimming and J lost 1 base; unmatched junction nucleotides: 7. CDR3: CASSPKRLAGSYNEQFF. Here the CDR3 DNA reads TGTGCCAGCAGCCCAAAGCGACTAGCGGGGTCCTACAATGAGCAGTTCTTC.

This clonotype was counted many times. The chain has TRBV19 and TRBJ1-1; 10 nucleotides line up with TRBD1. The CDR3 loop spans 14 amino acids. The germline CDR1 and CDR2 sequences are LNHDA and SQIVND (reference sequence). V lost 5 bases to trimming and J lost 4 bases; unmatched junction nucleotides: 4. The DNA for the CDR3 is TGTGCCAGTAGTGACAGGGGGCGCGGCACTGAAGCTTTCTTT. Encoded protein: CASSDRGRGTEAFF.

This sequence joins TRBV12-3 or TRBV12-4 and TRBJ2-1; weak D call: TRBD2 (5 bases). V gave up 6 bases and J gave up 0 bases, with 12 bases separating them. The CDR3 is 15 residues long. For the CDR3, the DNA is TGTGCCAGCAGGGAGGATATGAGCTCCTACAATGAGCAGTTCTTC. This encodes CASREDMSSYNEQFF.

Comment on this clonotype: At one end, the junction sequence differs from germline, possibly due to a read error. The gene calls are TRBV18 and TRBJ2-1, with 13 bases identical to TRBD2. The germline V gene has CDR1 KGHSH and CDR2 LQKENI. The length of the CDR3 is 14 residues. In nucleotides, the CDR3 is TGTTCCAGCTTAGGGACTAGCGGGATACGAGAGCAGTTCTTC. Amino acid sequence: CSSLGTSGIREQFF.

Only a few counts were recorded for this clonotype. The chain couples TRBV9 to TRBJ1-4; D gene unclear. The germline gives CDR1 SGDLS, CDR2 YYNGEE. The length of the CDR3 is 16 residues. The V end was cut by 2 bases, the J end by 0 bases, with 11 bases between. The CDR3 spells CASSVLPVATNEKLFF. The CDR3 nucleotides read TGTGCCAGCAGCGTTTTACCTGTTGCAACTAATGAAAAACTGTTTTTT.

The chain couples TRBV20-1 to TRBJ2-5; tentatively, D is TRBD2 (5 bases). The V gene lost 0 bases and the J gene lost 5 bases, with 13 bases spanning the gap. CDR3 length equals 14 residues. Germline V lookup: CDR1 DFQATT, CDR2 SNEGSKA (reference sequence). CDR3 loop: CSAREVTGSETQYF. CDR3 nucleotide sequence: TGCAGTGCTAGAGAGGTAACGGGGTCCGAGACCCAGTACTTC.

This clonotype was detected a few times. CDR3 loop: CASSQASGAYNEQFF. The DNA for the CDR3 is TGCGCCAGCAGCCAAGCTAGCGGGGCCTACAATGAGCAGTTCTTC. The J gene is TRBJ2-1, the V gene TRBV4-3, with 9 positions matching TRBD2. V dropped 1 base and J dropped 2; count of bases not matched to a gene: 0. Germline lookup yields CDR1 LGHNA and CDR2 YSLEER. The CDR3 contains 15 residues.

This clonotype was picked up a small number of times. The genes are TRBV4-3 and TRBJ2-3; no firm D call. The CDR3 contains 15 residues. The germline V and J ends were trimmed by 0 bases and 1 base, with 8 bases remaining between them. From germline, CDR1 is LGHNA and CDR2 YSLEER. As DNA, the CDR3 is TGCGCCAGCAGCCAAGAGTCTAGAGGCACAGATACGCAGTATTTT. It specifies CASSQESRGTDTQYF.

This clonotype showed up just a few times. V is TRBV20-1 and J is TRBJ2-1; D is uncertain. The V gene's germline CDR1 is DFQATT and CDR2 SNEGSKA (reference sequence). The germline V and J ends were trimmed by 5 bases and 6 bases, with 5 bases remaining between them. This CDR3 is 10 amino acids long. Written as DNA, the CDR3 is TGCAGTGCTCATTTCAATGAGCAGTTCTTC. Translating it yields CSAHFNEQFF.

The genes are TRBV12-3 or TRBV12-4 and TRBJ1-1, with D uncertain. The V end was cut by 1 base, the J end by 6 bases, with 9 bases between. This CDR3 region has 13 residues. Written as DNA, the CDR3 is TGTGCCAGCAGTTTAGACCGACCGGCTGAAGCTTTCTTT. Translation: CASSLDRPAEAFF.

This chain connects TRBV4-1 to TRBJ2-7; 8 positions agree with TRBD2. J lost 3 bases, V lost 1 base, and 11 bases had no gene match. This CDR3 has 17 amino acids. The germline V gene encodes CDR1 MGHRA and CDR2 YSYEKL. The CDR3: CASSQGLFKREFYEQYF. For the CDR3, the DNA is TGCGCCAGCAGCCAAGGACTCTTTAAGCGGGAGTTCTACGAGCAGTACTTC.

Worth noting for this clonotype: The CDR3 does not end in the conserved phenylalanine or tryptophan, so this is likely a read error. The V call is TRBV24-1, the J call TRBJ2-3; 12 nucleotides line up with TRBD2. The CDR3 extends over 17 amino acids. Germline lookup yields CDR1 KGHDR and CDR2 SFDVKD. V dropped 5 bases and J dropped 2; count of bases not matched to a gene: 7. The CDR3 spells CATSGTSGKTNTDTQYS. The CDR3 nucleotides are TGTGCCACCAGTGGGACTAGCGGGAAAACAAACACAGATACGCAGTATTCT.

The chain has TRBV29-1 and TRBJ2-5; TRBD1 might be the D (6 bases). The CDR3 consists of 13 residues. Looked up from germline, CDR1 is SQVTM and CDR2 is ANQGSEA. The germline V and J ends were trimmed by 5 bases and 1 base, with 11 bases remaining between them. The CDR3 sequence is CSVTGPPQETQYF. In DNA form, the CDR3 reads TGCAGCGTTACAGGGCCTCCCCAAGAGACCCAGTACTTC. Full variable domain (rest looked up from reference TRBV29-1 and TRBJ2-5): SAVISQKPSRDICQRGTSLTIQCQVDSQVTMMFWYRQQPGQSLTLIATANQGSEATYESGFVIDKFPISRPNLTFSTLTVSNMSPEDSSIYLCSVTGPPQETQYFGPGTRLLVL.

This sequence joins TRBV20-1 and TRBJ2-1; maybe TRBD1 (6 bases). The CDR3 sequence is 17 residues long. V dropped 2 bases and J dropped 4 bases, with 21 bases sitting between them. The V gene's germline CDR1 is DFQATT and CDR2 SNEGSKA (reference sequence). As DNA, the CDR3 is TGCAGTGCTAGATTCTCGCTCCGGGACACCAAATACAATGAGCAGTTCTTC. As protein: CSARFSLRDTKYNEQFF.

There are many counts of this clonotype. The gene calls are TRBV20-1 and TRBJ1-6; 7 nucleotides align to TRBD1. After removal of 1 base from V and 8 bases from J, the junction contained 11 bases not matched to a gene. CDR3 length: 16 amino acids. Germline lookup yields CDR1 DFQATT and CDR2 SNEGSKA (reference sequence). The CDR3 nucleotides are TGCAGTGCTAGAGGCCCAGGGGGAAACTCTCATTCACCCCTCCACTTT. This sequence encodes CSARGPGGNSHSPLHF.

The chain employs TRBV6-1 and TRBJ2-5; D is uncertain. The ends were cut back, 8 bases at V and 5 bases at J, with 9 bases in the middle. CDR1 is MNHNS and CDR2 is SASEGT in the germline V gene. This CDR3 is 11 amino acids long. The CDR3 bases are TGTGCCAGCCTAACCCTCGAGACCCAGTACTTC. The encoded protein is CASLTLETQYF.

J is TRBJ2-3 and V is TRBV12-3 or TRBV12-4; D is ambiguous. Trimming cost V 5 bases and J 11 bases, with 14 bases left between them. There are 12 residues in the CDR3. The chain's CDR3 is CASSGRSRMQYF. The CDR3 DNA follows: TGTGCCAGCAGTGGTAGATCCCGAATGCAGTATTTT.

This clonotype has only a few counts. The chain has TRBV6-2 or TRBV6-3 and TRBJ2-1; D is unresolved. Germline lookup yields CDR1 MNHEY and CDR2 SVGEGT. The germline V and J ends were trimmed by 4 bases and 6 bases, with 7 bases remaining between them. This CDR3 is built from 12 residues. The CDR3 DNA reads TGTGCCAGCAGTTTTCCCATCAATGAGCAGTTCTTC. This sequence encodes CASSFPINEQFF.

This clonotype was found many times. This chain joins TRBV7-2 and TRBJ2-5; D not resolved. The germline V gene has CDR1 SGHTA and CDR2 FQGNSA. Trimming pared 3 bases from V and 4 bases from J, leaving 12 bases between. The CDR3 consists of 14 residues. CDR3 in amino acids: CASSLLGLGETQYF. CDR3 sequence (DNA): TGTGCCAGCAGCTTGCTGGGCCTTGGAGAGACCCAGTACTTC.

The sample holds many counts of this clonotype. The rearrangement joins TRBV9 to TRBJ2-3; D unclear. The CDR3 covers 15 residues. Trimming took off 0 bases at V and 0 bases at J, with 8 bases between the two ends. Germline loops: CDR1 SGDLS, CDR2 YYNGEE. The CDR3 is CASSVVAGSTDTQYF. The CDR3 DNA is TGTGCCAGCAGCGTAGTAGCCGGTAGCACAGATACGCAGTATTTT. The full variable domain, its missing parts supplied by reference TRBV9 and TRBJ2-3, is DSGVTQTPKHLITATGQRVTLRCSPRSGDLSVYWYQQSLDQGLQFLIQYYNGEERAKGNILERFSAQQFPDLHSELNLSSLELGDSALYFCASSVVAGSTDTQYFGPGTRLTVL.